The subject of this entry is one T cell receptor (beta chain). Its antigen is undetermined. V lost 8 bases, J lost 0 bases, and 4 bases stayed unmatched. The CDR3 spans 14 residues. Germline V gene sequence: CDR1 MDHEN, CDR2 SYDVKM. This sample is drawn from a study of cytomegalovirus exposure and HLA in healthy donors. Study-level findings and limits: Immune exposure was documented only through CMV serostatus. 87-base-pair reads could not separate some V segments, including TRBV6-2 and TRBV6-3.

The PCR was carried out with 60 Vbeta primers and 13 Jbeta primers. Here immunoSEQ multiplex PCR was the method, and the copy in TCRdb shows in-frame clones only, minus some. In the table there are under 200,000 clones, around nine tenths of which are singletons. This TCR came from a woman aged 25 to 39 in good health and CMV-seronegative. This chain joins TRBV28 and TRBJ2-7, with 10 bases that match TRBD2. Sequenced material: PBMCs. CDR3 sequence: CASEREGSSYEQYF. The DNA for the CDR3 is TGTGCCAGCGAGCGGGAGGGAAGCTCCTACGAGCAGTACTTC.